This is a list of T cell receptor beta chains from one sample in a study of shared clonotypes between healthy human individuals. Assay used: immunoSEQ multiplex PCR; TCRdb lists only in-frame clones, some missing. The sample shows about 2.3 million clones, 85% to 95% of them seen only once. The specimen sequenced was naive CD4+ T cells from PBMCs. The receptors come from a man aged 18-30 years in good health. Some clones in this sample may be carry-over from other donors' samples. CDR3s include the opening cysteine and the closing phenylalanine or tryptophan. The order of the fields is CDR3 DNA, CDR3 protein, J gene, V gene, D gene, clone size. The D gene is left open where the match is weak. Only some rows state a clone size, as once, few, many or a class for expanded clones.

CDR3 DNA: TGTGCCAGCAGGGAGTTGAGCTCCTACAATGAGCAGTTCTTC
CDR3 protein: CASRELSSYNEQFF
J gene: TRBJ2-1
V gene: TRBV6-1
D gene: -
clone size: -

CDR3 DNA: TGTGCCAGCAGCAAAGGGAGGAGGACTAGCGGGAGTTCGGATACGCAGTATTTT
CDR3 protein: CASSKGRRTSGSSDTQYF
J gene: TRBJ2-3
V gene: TRBV21-1
D gene: -
clone size: once

CDR3 DNA: TGCGCCAGCAGCCAAGAAGCCCCGATGGGGTGGGCGAACTACGAGCAGTACTTC
CDR3 protein: CASSQEAPMGWANYEQYF
J gene: TRBJ2-7
V gene: TRBV4-1
D gene: -
clone size: -

CDR3 DNA: TGTGCCAGCAGCCAAGACATAGCCAAAAACATTCAGTACTTC
CDR3 protein: CASSQDIAKNIQYF
J gene: TRBJ2-4
V gene: TRBV4-2
D gene: -
clone size: -

CDR3 DNA: TGTGCCAGCAGCCCCGGGGTCCGAATCACCGGGGAGCTGTTTTTT
CDR3 protein: CASSPGVRITGELFF
J gene: TRBJ2-2
V gene: TRBV7-2
D gene: -
clone size: -

CDR3 DNA: TGTGCCAGCAGCTTGGGGAACTACCAAGAGACCCAGTACTTC
CDR3 protein: CASSLGNYQETQYF
J gene: TRBJ2-5
V gene: TRBV7-7
D gene: -
clone size: -

CDR3 DNA: TGTGCCAGCAGCGGAGAGTGGGGCACCGGGGAGCTGTTTTTT
CDR3 protein: CASSGEWGTGELFF
J gene: TRBJ2-2
V gene: TRBV9
D gene: -
clone size: -

CDR3 DNA: TGTGCCAGCAGTTTTGGCGGGGACACTGAAGCTTTCTTT
CDR3 protein: CASSFGGDTEAFF
J gene: TRBJ1-1
V gene: TRBV27
D gene: -
clone size: -

CDR3 DNA: TGTGCCAGTCTTAAGGATCCCTCTGGAAACACCATATATTTT
CDR3 protein: CASLKDPSGNTIYF
J gene: TRBJ1-3
V gene: TRBV28
D gene: -
clone size: -

CDR3 DNA: TGTGCCAGCAGTTTATATAACAGGGCCGCTTGGGGCTACACCTTC
CDR3 protein: CASSLYNRAAWGYTF
J gene: TRBJ1-2
V gene: TRBV28
D gene: -
clone size: -

CDR3 DNA: TGTGCCAGTGGCCCGGGCGAAGCAACTAATGAAAAACTGTTTTTT
CDR3 protein: CASGPGEATNEKLFF
J gene: TRBJ1-4
V gene: TRBV18
D gene: -
clone size: -

CDR3 DNA: TGTGCCTGGAGCCGAAGGGGGACCCGACAGCTTCTCCATGGCTACACCTTC
CDR3 protein: CAWSRRGTRQLLHGYTF
J gene: TRBJ1-2
V gene: TRBV30
D gene: -
clone size: few

CDR3 DNA: TGCGCCAGCAGTCTAGGGGACAGTGTCATGAACACTGAAGCTTTCTTT
CDR3 protein: CASSLGDSVMNTEAFF
J gene: TRBJ1-1
V gene: TRBV5-1
D gene: TRBD1
clone size: -

CDR3 DNA: TGTGCCAGCAGCCCAGACAGCACTCATGGCTACACCTTC
CDR3 protein: CASSPDSTHGYTF
J gene: TRBJ1-2
V gene: TRBV7-9
D gene: -
clone size: once

CDR3 DNA: TGTGCCACCAGCAGAGATAGGACAGGGGAAGCTTTCTTT
CDR3 protein: CATSRDRTGEAFF
J gene: TRBJ1-1
V gene: TRBV15
D gene: TRBD1
clone size: -

CDR3 DNA: TGTGCCAGCAGTTTAGGTACCCCGCGCTGGGGACAGGGGGGGGTGAACACTGAAGCTTTCTTT
CDR3 protein: CASSLGTPRWGQGGVNTEAFF
J gene: TRBJ1-1
V gene: TRBV28
D gene: TRBD1
clone size: -